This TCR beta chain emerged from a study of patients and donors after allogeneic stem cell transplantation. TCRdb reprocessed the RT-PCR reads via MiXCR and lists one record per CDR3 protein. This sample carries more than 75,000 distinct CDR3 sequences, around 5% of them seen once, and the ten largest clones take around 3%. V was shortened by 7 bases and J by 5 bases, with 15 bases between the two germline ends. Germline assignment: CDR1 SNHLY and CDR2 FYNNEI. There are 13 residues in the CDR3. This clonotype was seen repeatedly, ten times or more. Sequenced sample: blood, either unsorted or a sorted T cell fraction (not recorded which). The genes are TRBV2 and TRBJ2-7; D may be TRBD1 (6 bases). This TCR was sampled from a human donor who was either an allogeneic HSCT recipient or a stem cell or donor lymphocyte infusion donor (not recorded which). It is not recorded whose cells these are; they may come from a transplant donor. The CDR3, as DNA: TGTGCCAGCACGTTGGACAGAGGGGACGAGCAGTACTTC. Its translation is CASTLDRGDEQYF. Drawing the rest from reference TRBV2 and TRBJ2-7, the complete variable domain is EPEVTQTPSHQVTQMGQEVILRCVPISNHLYFYWYRQILGQKVEFLVSFYNNEISEKSEIFDDQFSVERPDGSNFTLKIRSTKLEDSAMYFCASTLDRGDEQYFGPGTRLTVT.